This TCR beta chain was retrieved from a study of long-term antiretroviral therapy in people with HIV. Overall study findings and caveats: Subsequent to ART, diversity was augmented yet persisted below that of transplant donor controls.

The run of the v3.0 immunoSEQ assay was at survey level. Samples were sequenced targeting about 35,000-55,000 T-cell genomes each. TCRdb keeps only in-frame clones here, not all; method: immunoSEQ multiplex PCR. The sample gives 22,000 or so clones, around three quarters of which show up once; 12% to 15% is in the top ten. V shed 7 bases and J shed 3 bases, with 4 bases lying between them. The CDR3 runs 11 residues. CDR1 MGHDK and CDR2 SYGVNS come from the germline V gene. Comments on this clone: Its target is not known.

The sequenced sample was unsorted PBMCs, obtained 2.9 years after starting antiretroviral therapy. V gene TRBV25-1 combines with J gene TRBJ2-1; no reliable D call. The clonotype originates from a woman aged 30 to 39 with HIV. DNA of the CDR3: TGTGCCAGCAATCTCTACAATGAGCAGTTCTTC. This encodes CASNLYNEQFF.